The 16 T cell receptor beta chains below come from one sample, sequenced in a study of T cell repertoires in cytomegalovirus infection. A single record per CDR3 protein comes from TCRdb applying MiXCR to the reads. Seen here are approximately 770,000 distinct CDR3 sequences, just under 30% observed once, and the top ten hold 10% to 15%. Their antigens remain unidentified. The sequences come from cultured CD8+ T cells from PBMCs, collected from culture after CMV antigen stimulation. The receptors come from a human donor in good health (CMV status not recorded). Some clones in this sample may be carry-over from other donors' samples.

The chain carries TRBV12-5 and TRBJ2-1; D may be TRBD2 (6 bases). The CDR3 sequence is 12 residues long. V was trimmed by 7 bases and J by 8 bases, leaving 12 bases between them. Germline V lookup: CDR1 LGHNT, CDR2 FRNRAP. CDR3 residues: CASATGVDEQFF. In nucleotides, the CDR3 is TGTGCTAGTGCCACGGGGGTAGATGAGCAGTTCTTC.

The chain is built from TRBV29-1 and TRBJ1-3; perhaps TRBD1 as D (6 bases). The CDR3 loop spans 12 amino acids. Trimming left V 4 bases short and J 4 bases short, with 8 bases between. CDR1 SQVTM and CDR2 ANQGSEA come from the germline V gene. CDR3 bases: TGCAGCGTTGCAGGGGACGGAAACACCATATATTTT. As protein: CSVAGDGNTIYF.

This clonotype was picked up a small number of times. V is TRBV28 and J is TRBJ2-3; no firm D call. V gave up 3 bases and J gave up 6 bases, with 10 bases separating them. Germline V gene sequence: CDR1 MDHEN, CDR2 SYDVKM. CDR3 size: 13 residues. As DNA, the CDR3 is TGTGCCAGCAGTTTCCTCCTGGCGGATACGCAGTATTTT. Protein: CASSFLLADTQYF.

The sample holds a few counts of this clonotype. V gene TRBV27 combines with J gene TRBJ1-2; D possibly corresponds to TRBD1 (5 bases). The CDR3 extends over 12 amino acids. V lost 2 bases to trimming and J lost 7 bases, with 8 bases between them. The V gene's germline CDR1 is MNHEY and CDR2 SMNVEV (reference sequence). The DNA for the CDR3 is TGTGCCAGCAGTTTAAGGGGTGTTGGCTACACCTTC. It yields the protein CASSLRGVGYTF.

This clonotype was seen more than once but under ten times. The chain couples TRBV12-3 or TRBV12-4 to TRBJ1-4; 8 bases agree with TRBD1. V lost 7 bases and J lost 7; bases outside the gene matches: 8. This CDR3 region has 14 residues. The CDR3 bases are TGTGCCAGCAACACGCCCGGGACAGGTGAAAAACTGTTTTTT. It is translated as CASNTPGTGEKLFF.

The V call is TRBV3-1, the J call TRBJ2-1; the D is unclear. The CDR3 consists of 16 residues. CDR1 is LGHDT, CDR2 YNNKEL, per germline (reference sequence). V was shortened by 4 bases and J by 2 bases, with 15 bases between the two germline ends. In DNA form, the CDR3 reads TGTGCCAGCAGCCCCCCTAGATTCCCAACCTACAATGAGCAGTTCTTC. This gives the protein CASSPPRFPTYNEQFF.

The chain is built from TRBV13 and TRBJ1-1; perhaps TRBD1 as D (6 bases). CDR1 and CDR2 from the germline V gene are PRHDT and FYEKMQ (reference sequence). Between the trimmed V and J ends, which lost 2 bases and 11 bases, there was a span of 18 bases. This CDR3 comprises 14 residues. This chain's CDR3 is CASSLNEQGGVAFF. CDR3 sequence (DNA): TGTGCCAGCAGCTTAAATGAACAGGGCGGCGTGGCTTTCTTT. Supplemented by reference TRBV13 and TRBJ1-1, the full variable domain reads AAGVIQSPRHLIKEKRETATLKCYPIPRHDTVYWYQQGPGQDPQFLISFYEKMQSDKGSIPDRFSAQQFSDYHSELNMSSLELGDSALYFCASSLNEQGGVAFFGQGTRLTVV.

The chain links TRBV13 to TRBJ2-1; D gene unclear. The CDR3 is 15 amino acids. CDR1 is PRHDT and CDR2 is FYEKMQ in the germline V gene (reference sequence). Trimming left V 1 base short and J 5 bases short, with 12 bases between. CDR3 sequence: CASSLVWVPNNEQFF. The CDR3 DNA follows: TGTGCCAGCAGCTTAGTCTGGGTCCCGAACAATGAGCAGTTCTTC.

In this sample, this clonotype turned up a few times. The chain's CDR3 is CAISGIERLAGEQETQYF. The CDR3 DNA follows: TGTGCCATCAGTGGAATTGAACGACTAGCGGGGGAGCAAGAGACCCAGTACTTC. The chain employs TRBV10-3 and TRBJ2-5; 12 bases match TRBD2. J gave up 2 bases and V 4 bases, and 11 bases lay outside the gene matches. The CDR3 loop spans 18 amino acids. The germline V gene encodes CDR1 ENHRY and CDR2 SYGVKD.

This clonotype was observed a few times. This chain joins TRBV6-5 and TRBJ1-1; TRBD1 might be the D (6 bases). The CDR3 spans 15 residues. Looked up from germline, CDR1 is MNHEY and CDR2 is SVGAGI. V lost 4 bases and J 1 base, leaving 13 bases between the germline ends. CDR3 sequence reads: CASSFLDRKNTEAFF. CDR3 DNA: TGTGCCAGCAGTTTCCTCGACAGGAAGAACACTGAAGCTTTCTTT.

V and J are TRBV6-5 and TRBJ2-1; 7 bases match TRBD2. Germline V CDR1 and CDR2: MNHEY, SVGAGI. CDR3 length: 14 residues. After removal of 4 bases from V and 6 bases from J, the junction contained 6 bases not matched to a gene. The CDR3 DNA sequence: TGTGCCAGCAGTTGGGGGGGTCCTGGCAATGAGCAGTTCTTC. Protein: CASSWGGPGNEQFF.

This chain uses TRBV4-1 with TRBJ1-6; D is unclear. Germline loops: CDR1 MGHRA, CDR2 YSYEKL. V was shortened by 4 bases and J by 10 bases, with 17 bases between the two germline ends. This CDR3 is 15 amino acids long. CDR3 protein: CASSLRLRSESPLHF. The CDR3 region has the DNA TGCGCCAGCAGCCTTAGACTGAGGTCGGAATCACCCCTCCACTTT.

The chain's CDR3 is CASSVDGLPRVTKTQYF. CDR3 bases: TGTGCCAGCAGCGTAGATGGCCTTCCTCGAGTCACAAAGACCCAGTACTTC. This chain uses TRBV9 with TRBJ2-5; D not resolved. Germline loops: CDR1 SGDLS, CDR2 YYNGEE. The V and J ends lost 0 bases and 6 bases respectively, with 21 bases between them. CDR3 length: 17 residues. The whole variable domain, remainder taken from reference TRBV9 and TRBJ2-5, is DSGVTQTPKHLITATGQRVTLRCSPRSGDLSVYWYQQSLDQGLQFLIQYYNGEERAKGNILERFSAQQFPDLHSELNLSSLELGDSALYFCASSVDGLPRVTKTQYFGPGTRLLVL.

This clonotype was observed at least ten times. This chain links TRBV12-3 or TRBV12-4 with TRBJ2-1, with D possibly TRBD2 on 6 matching bases. The CDR3 spans 18 residues. V dropped 3 bases and J dropped 1 base, with 19 bases sitting between them. CDR3 sequence: CASSLISGSRPSYNEQFF. DNA of the CDR3: TGTGCCAGCAGTTTGATTAGCGGATCCAGACCTTCCTACAATGAGCAGTTCTTC.

This clonotype was seen only once. The rearrangement joins TRBV25-1 to TRBJ2-6; D gene ambiguous. Germline CDR1 reads MGHDK; CDR2 reads SYGVNS. CDR3 size: 19 residues. V was clipped by 0 bases and J by 0 bases, with 15 bases between them. The CDR3, as DNA: TGTGCCAGCAGTGAATATTTCGCAGGCCTTAGCTCTGGGGCCAACGTCCTGACTTTC. It yields the protein CASSEYFAGLSSGANVLTF. Together with reference TRBV25-1 and TRBJ2-6, the CDR3 gives the full variable domain: EADIYQTPRYLVIGTGKKITLECSQTMGHDKMYWYQQDPGMELHLIHYSYGVNSTEKGDLSSESTVSRIRTEHFPLTLESARPSHTSQYLCASSEYFAGLSSGANVLTFGAGSRLTVL.

This clonotype was seen a few times. The rearrangement joins TRBV7-8 to TRBJ1-4; D call uncertain. CDR1 and CDR2 from the germline V gene are SGHVS and FQNEAQ. Trimming left V 1 base short and J 11 bases short, with 5 bases between. The CDR3 loop spans 11 amino acids. CDR3 DNA sequence: TGTGCCAGCAGCTTAGGTCGGAAACTGTTTTTT. This codes for CASSLGRKLFF.